Below are 22 T cell receptor beta chains sequenced from a single sample in a study of T-cell reconstitution after alpha-beta-depleted transplantation in children. This sample's TCRbeta library carried unique molecular identifier barcodes. TCRdb fed the PCR reads into MiXCR, producing one record per CDR3 protein. Seen here are roughly 790,000 distinct CDR3 sequences, approximately 15% observed once, and the top ten hold around 5.3%. Sequencing used PBMCs, mostly from graft donor cells, obtained 360 days after TCRalphabeta/CD19-depleted stem cell transplant. The receptors come from a male patient under 18 who had a stem cell transplant for acute lymphoblastic leukemia, so the T cells may come from the graft donor.

The chain has TRBV12-3 or TRBV12-4 and TRBJ1-2; TRBD1 might be the D (5 bases). The CDR3 loop spans 16 amino acids. V was cut by 7 bases and J by 1 base, with 19 bases left in between. The CDR3 sequence: CASTGGTAANNYGYTF. The CDR3 DNA is TGTGCCAGCACGGGGGGTACAGCGGCCAATAACTATGGCTACACCTTC.

There are a few counts of this clonotype. The chain has TRBV4-1 and TRBJ2-5; D is unclear. This CDR3 is built from 15 residues. Germline CDR1 is MGHRA and CDR2 is YSYEKL. The germline V and J ends were trimmed by 0 bases and 1 base, with 9 bases remaining between them. The CDR3 sequence is CASSQDPLVQETQYF. The CDR3 DNA reads as TGCGCCAGCAGCCAAGATCCGCTAGTCCAAGAGACCCAGTACTTC.

V usage is TRBV4-1 and J usage is TRBJ2-7; 11 bases agree with TRBD2. CDR1 is MGHRA, CDR2 YSYEKL, per germline. The CDR3 runs to 17 residues. After removal of 0 bases from V and 2 bases from J, the junction contained 6 bases not matched to a gene. CDR3 nucleotide sequence: TGCGCCAGCAGCCAAGATACCCTACTAGCGGGGGCCTACGAGCAGTACTTC. Translating gives CASSQDTLLAGAYEQYF.

The genes are TRBV20-1 and TRBJ2-1; TRBD2 is a possible D gene (6 bases). With 5 bases removed from V and 5 bases from J, the gap between germline ends came to 28 bases. This CDR3 region has 18 residues. Germline V gene lookup returns CDR1 DFQATT and CDR2 SNEGSKA (reference sequence). Here the CDR3 reads CSAAPNLQRLTGDNEQFF. For the CDR3, the DNA is TGCAGTGCTGCGCCTAACCTTCAAAGACTTACGGGGGACAATGAGCAGTTCTTC.

This clonotype was found a few times. The chain recombines TRBV7-3 with TRBJ2-1, with D perhaps TRBD1 (5 bases). V was shortened by 3 bases and J by 8 bases, with 14 bases between the two germline ends. Germline CDR1 is SGHTA and CDR2 is FQGTGA. CDR3 length: 14 residues. The CDR3 reads CASSFEGAVHEQFF. The DNA of the CDR3 is TGTGCCAGCAGCTTTGAAGGGGCAGTCCATGAGCAGTTCTTC.

This clonotype was counted a few times. The chain is built from TRBV5-1 and TRBJ1-1; TRBD1 aligns across 11 bases. The CDR3 has 17 amino acids. V was pared by 4 bases and J by 3 bases, with 11 bases of the junction left unmatched. Per germline, CDR1 SGHRS and CDR2 YFSETQ. CDR3 loop: CASSVRGQGAMDTEAFF. The CDR3, as DNA: TGCGCCAGCAGCGTGAGAGGACAGGGGGCGATGGACACTGAAGCTTTCTTT.

The chain links TRBV7-2 to TRBJ2-1; 7 positions agree with TRBD2. Looked up from germline, CDR1 is SGHTA and CDR2 is FQGNSA. The CDR3 runs to 15 residues. Trimming removed 4 bases from V and 4 bases from J; junction bases left unmatched: 7. The CDR3 DNA reads TGTGCCAGCAGCTCTAGCGGTCCCCTGTACAATGAGCAGTTCTTC. Protein product: CASSSSGPLYNEQFF.

This clonotype was detected a few times. This rearrangement joins TRBV18 to TRBJ2-7; TRBD1 matches at 7 bases. The V gene end was trimmed by 6 bases and the J gene end by 5 bases; junction bases not matched to a gene: 13. Germline assignment: CDR1 KGHSH and CDR2 LQKENI. The CDR3 consists of 15 residues. As DNA, the CDR3 is TGTGCCAGCTCCCAAAGGCAGGGGGAACCTAACGAGCAGTACTTC. Encoded protein: CASSQRQGEPNEQYF.

This clonotype was recorded many times. The rearrangement links TRBV5-1 to TRBJ2-5, with 7 nucleotides matching TRBD1. There are 14 residues in the CDR3. Germline-derived CDR1 and CDR2 are SGHRS and YFSETQ. Trimming cost V 5 bases and J 4 bases; bases outside gene matches: 8. CDR3 residues: CASRHLGGPETQYF. The CDR3 DNA sequence: TGCGCCAGCAGACACCTAGGGGGCCCAGAGACCCAGTACTTC.

A few counts support this clonotype. This rearrangement joins TRBV27 to TRBJ2-5; the match to TRBD2 covers 7 bases. The CDR3 has 13 residues. V was pared by 10 bases and J by 4 bases, with 9 bases of the junction left unmatched. Per the germline V gene, CDR1 is MNHEY and CDR2 is SMNVEV (reference sequence). CDR3 loop: CATREGRVETQYF. The CDR3 DNA follows: TGTGCCACCAGGGAGGGGCGGGTAGAGACCCAGTACTTC.

The V call is TRBV28, the J call TRBJ1-5; TRBD1 matches 7 bases. V trimming: 8 bases; J trimming: 2 bases; junction bases outside the gene matches: 9. The CDR3 has 15 amino acids. Germline V lookup: CDR1 MDHEN, CDR2 SYDVKM. CDR3 nucleotide sequence: TGTGCCAGCCGAGGGGGCTTTTTTGGCAATCAGCCCCAGCATTTT. This gives the protein CASRGGFFGNQPQHF. Drawing the rest from reference TRBV28 and TRBJ1-5, the complete variable domain is DVKVTQSSRYLVKRTGEKVFLECVQDMDHENMFWYRQDPGLGLRLIYFSYDVKMKEKGDIPEGYSVSREKKERFSLILESASTNQTSMYLCASRGGFFGNQPQHFGDGTRLSIL.

The rearrangement uses TRBV2 and TRBJ2-3; D may be TRBD2 (6 bases). Deletions cut 7 bases from V and 0 bases from J, with 11 bases between. The germline gives CDR1 SNHLY, CDR2 FYNNEI. There are 14 residues in the CDR3. This chain's CDR3 is CASNGSPSTDTQYF. The CDR3 region has the DNA TGTGCCAGCAACGGGAGCCCTAGCACAGATACGCAGTATTTT.

This clonotype has only a few counts. V is TRBV12-3 or TRBV12-4 and J is TRBJ2-2; TRBD2 might be the D (5 bases). The CDR3 covers 16 residues. Trimming took off 1 base at V and 5 bases at J, with 14 bases between the two ends. The DNA for the CDR3 is TGTGCCAGCAGTTTAGTAGGTGGGAGCAATACCGGGGAGCTGTTTTTT. This codes for CASSLVGGSNTGELFF.

This clonotype came up many times. The V gene is TRBV7-9, the J gene TRBJ2-1, with D tentatively TRBD2 (6 bases). Germline CDR1 SEHNR, CDR2 FQNEAQ (reference sequence). With 5 bases removed from V and 4 bases from J, the gap between germline ends came to 12 bases. The CDR3 runs to 14 residues. CDR3 coding DNA: TGTGCCAGCAGCCCCGGGACTCGTTACAATGAGCAGTTCTTC. Protein: CASSPGTRYNEQFF.

The chain joins TRBV28 to TRBJ2-1, with D hard to call. Germline CDR1 MDHEN, CDR2 SYDVKM. The CDR3 is 14 residues long. V lost 8 bases and J lost 4, with 15 bases in between. The CDR3 loop reads CASSLLWGYNEQFF. CDR3 nucleotide sequence: TGTGCCAGCTCACTTTTATGGGGATACAATGAGCAGTTCTTC.

The chain joins TRBV11-2 to TRBJ2-6, with D uncertain. The CDR3 covers 14 residues. The ends were cut back, 5 bases at V and 4 bases at J, with 9 bases in the middle. The germline CDR1 and CDR2 sequences are SGHAT and FQNNGV. The CDR3 sequence: CASSLYGGANVLTF. As DNA, the CDR3 is TGTGCCAGCAGCCTCTATGGGGGGGCCAACGTCCTGACTTTC.

For this clonotype: A junction end diverges from the germline sequence, so it may reflect a read error. The V and J genes are TRBV5-5 and TRBJ2-7; the match to TRBD1 covers 7 bases. The V gene's germline CDR1 is SGHKS and CDR2 YYEKEE (reference sequence). The CDR3 is 15 residues long. The DNA of the CDR3 is TGTGCCAGCGGTCATTTCCCGGGACAGCTCATATCCCCACACTTC. As protein: CASGHFPGQLISPHF.

The chain has TRBV13 and TRBJ2-7, with TRBD2 identical over 12 bases. There are 15 residues in the CDR3. Trimming took 4 bases from V and 2 from J; bases not matched to a gene: 3. Germline V gene sequence: CDR1 PRHDT, CDR2 FYEKMQ (reference sequence). The CDR3 bases are TGTGCCAGCAGCTACCGGACTAGCGGGACCTACGAGCAGTACTTC. It codes for CASSYRTSGTYEQYF.

This clonotype appeared a few times. V and J are TRBV10-2 and TRBJ2-3; 7 bases fit TRBD1. The germline CDR1 and CDR2 sequences are WSHSY and SAAADI. The CDR3 totals 15 residues. V shed 8 bases and J 1 base; nucleotides not matched to a gene: 9. The CDR3 sequence is CASLNDRERTDTQYF. The CDR3 DNA reads TGCGCCAGCTTAAATGACAGGGAACGCACAGATACGCAGTATTTT.

The table lists this clonotype with a few counts. The V call is TRBV11-2, the J call TRBJ2-1, with 12 bases lining up with TRBD2. V shed 5 bases and J 4 bases; nucleotides not matched to a gene: 6. The CDR3 has 16 residues. Germline loops: CDR1 SGHAT, CDR2 FQNNGV. The CDR3 coding sequence is TGTGCCAGCAGCCCGAGGACTAGCGGGGATTACAATGAGCAGTTCTTC. Translation: CASSPRTSGDYNEQFF. Based on the CDR3 plus reference TRBV11-2 and TRBJ2-1, the full variable domain is EAGVAQSPRYKIIEKRQSVAFWCNPISGHATLYWYQQILGQGPKLLIQFQNNGVVDDSQLPKDRFSAERLKGVDSTLKIQPAKLEDSAVYLCASSPRTSGDYNEQFFGPGTRLTVL.

This clonotype has more than one count but fewer than ten. The chain couples TRBV5-1 to TRBJ2-5; D is ambiguous. Between the trimmed V and J ends, which lost 9 bases and 4 bases, there was a span of 13 bases. The CDR3 covers 12 residues. Per germline, CDR1 SGHRS and CDR2 YFSETQ. CDR3 in DNA: TGCGCCACCCGTGAGCTGGGAGAGACCCAGTACTTC. Translated: CATRELGETQYF.

This clonotype was observed a few times. The chain links TRBV24-1 to TRBJ2-1; perhaps TRBD1 as D (6 bases). V shed 4 bases and J shed 4 bases, with 16 bases lying between them. The CDR3 is made up of 16 amino acids. Germline CDR1 reads KGHDR; CDR2 reads SFDVKD. CDR3 sequence reads: CATSDSSRGRYNEQFF. For the CDR3, the DNA is TGTGCCACCAGTGACTCAAGCAGGGGACGGTACAATGAGCAGTTCTTC.